Below, 27 T cell receptor beta chains from the same sample are listed, as sequenced in a study of blood T cell repertoires in COVID-19. Generated by immunoSEQ multiplex PCR, the TCRdb table keeps only in-frame clones and is missing some. The table records about 170,000 clones, approximately 85% of them present only once. Sequencing was carried out using peripheral blood. All receptors come from a man aged 60 to 69 who had recovered from COVID-19.

CDR3 bases: TGTGCCAGCAGCCAAGAAACTTTGAACACTGAAGCTTTCTTT. This codes for CASSQETLNTEAFF. The chain recombines TRBV4-2 with TRBJ1-1; no firm D call. This CDR3 is built from 14 residues. Germline lookup yields CDR1 LGHNA and CDR2 YNFKEQ. The germline V and J ends were trimmed by 0 bases and 0 bases, with 5 bases remaining between them.

This clone was detected only once. This rearrangement joins TRBV18 to TRBJ2-3, with 9 bases fitting TRBD2. J gave up 1 base and V 2 bases, and 4 bases lay outside the gene matches. CDR1 is KGHSH, CDR2 LQKENI, per germline. The CDR3 runs to 16 residues. In DNA form, the CDR3 reads TGTGCCAGCTCACCAGGACTAGCGTTAGGCACAGATACGCAGTATTTT. Amino acids: CASSPGLALGTDTQYF.

The rearrangement joins TRBV12-3 or TRBV12-4 to TRBJ1-5; D is unclear. This CDR3 has 13 amino acids. V dropped 7 bases and J dropped 8 bases, with 15 bases sitting between them. The CDR3 region is CASKERDEEPQHF. For the CDR3, the DNA is TGTGCCAGCAAAGAGCGGGATGAAGAGCCCCAGCATTTT.

As to this clone: A junction boundary mismatches the germline segment, possibly from a read error. The chain links TRBV7-7 to TRBJ2-5; D is possibly TRBD2 (5 bases). Germline CDR1 reads SSHAT; CDR2 reads FNYEAQ (reference sequence). The CDR3 totals 16 residues. The CDR3 here is CASSLAPGTAGETQYF. Here the CDR3 DNA reads TGTGCTAGCAGCTTAGCCCCGGGTACTGCGGGAGAGACCCAGTACTTC.

This clone was found many times. The chain uses TRBV15 and TRBJ2-2; no clear D gene. Trimming pared 1 base from V and 4 bases from J, leaving 7 bases between. The germline V gene has CDR1 LNHNV and CDR2 YYDKDF (reference sequence). The CDR3 length is 14 residues. The CDR3 nucleotides are TGTGCCACCAGCAGAGTAGCCCGCACCGGGGAGCTGTTTTTT. Its protein product is CATSRVARTGELFF.

The sample holds one count of this clone. J is TRBJ2-6 and V is TRBV11-2, with TRBD1 identical over 7 bases. Unmatched junction bases numbered 2, after V lost 2 bases and J lost 1 base. The CDR3 runs to 16 residues. CDR1 SGHAT and CDR2 FQNNGV come from the germline V gene. In DNA form, the CDR3 reads TGTGCCAGCAGCTTACTACAGGGGTCTGGGGCCAACGTCCTGACTTTC. It specifies CASSLLQGSGANVLTF.

This clone was counted a few times. The chain joins TRBV5-4 to TRBJ1-2; no definite D call. Germline loops: CDR1 SGHNT, CDR2 YYREEE (reference sequence). There are 14 residues in the CDR3. With 5 bases removed from V and 4 bases from J, the gap between germline ends came to 15 bases. CDR3 region: CASSSSGGGYGYTF. CDR3 sequence (DNA): TGTGCCAGCAGTTCCTCAGGAGGCGGCTATGGCTACACCTTC. Full variable domain (outside the CDR3, taken from reference TRBV5-4 and TRBJ1-2): ETGVTQSPTHLIKTRGQQVTLRCSSQSGHNTVSWYQQALGQGPQFIFQYYREEENGRGNFPPRFSGLQFPNYSSELNVNALELDDSALYLCASSSSGGGYGYTFGSGTRLTVV.

The chain employs TRBV19 and TRBJ1-3; 7 nucleotides agree with TRBD1. CDR3 size: 15 residues. The junction had 5 bases not matched to a gene; V was cut back by 6 bases and J by 0 bases. CDR1 and CDR2 (germline): LNHDA, SQIVND (reference sequence). The CDR3 DNA reads TGTGCCAGTAGGGGCAGGGGGTCCTCTGGAAACACCATATATTTT. Its protein is CASRGRGSSGNTIYF.

The sample holds a few counts of this clone. The V call is TRBV2, the J call TRBJ1-5; D unresolved. The CDR3 consists of 14 residues. The germline V gene encodes CDR1 SNHLY and CDR2 FYNNEI. V was cut by 6 bases and J by 7 bases, with 16 bases left in between. The CDR3: CASRGGSGGQPQHF. In DNA, the CDR3 is TGTGCCAGCAGGGGCGGGTCAGGAGGCCAGCCCCAGCATTTT.

The J gene is TRBJ2-5, the V gene TRBV2; 8 bases map to TRBD2. CDR1 is SNHLY and CDR2 is FYNNEI in the germline V gene. The V segment lost 9 bases and the J segment 7 bases; nucleotides outside the gene matches: 10. The CDR3 is made up of 13 amino acids. Here the CDR3 reads CARSLRGAGTQYF. CDR3 nucleotide sequence: TGTGCCAGGTCTCTGCGGGGGGCTGGGACCCAGTACTTC.

The chain employs TRBV18 and TRBJ1-2; 10 nucleotides line up with TRBD1. Germline lookup yields CDR1 KGHSH and CDR2 LQKENI. This CDR3 contains 20 residues. V shed 2 bases and J 4 bases; nucleotides not matched to a gene: 19. CDR3 DNA sequence: TGTGCCAGCTCACCAGGGACCGACAGGGGGCGAGGGGAGAAGAGCTATGGCTACACCTTC. This encodes CASSPGTDRGRGEKSYGYTF.

This sequence joins TRBV10-3 and TRBJ2-7; D not certain. Germline lookup yields CDR1 ENHRY and CDR2 SYGVKD. Trimming removed 4 bases from V and 0 bases from J, with 10 bases in between. The CDR3 contains 14 residues. The CDR3 sequence: CAISVGAASYEQYF. The CDR3 nucleotides read TGTGCCATCAGTGTAGGTGCGGCCTCCTACGAGCAGTACTTC.

The chain is built from TRBV14 and TRBJ2-1, with D tentatively TRBD1 (5 bases). Between the trimmed V and J ends, which lost 3 bases and 7 bases, there was a span of 19 bases. The CDR3 totals 16 residues. CDR1 is SGHDN and CDR2 is FVKESK in the germline V gene. This CDR3 reads CASSQWQGIDLNEQFF. The CDR3 nucleotides read TGTGCCAGCAGCCAGTGGCAGGGTATAGATCTAAATGAGCAGTTCTTC.

V usage is TRBV19 and J usage is TRBJ2-3; 9 bases match TRBD1. CDR1 is LNHDA, CDR2 SQIVND, per germline (reference sequence). There are 20 residues in the CDR3. The V and J ends lost 5 bases and 0 bases, in that order; junction bases with no gene match: 18. The CDR3 region is CASSGTGGLAGHPSTDTQYF. CDR3 coding DNA: TGTGCCAGTAGTGGAACAGGGGGCCTTGCGGGGCATCCTAGCACAGATACGCAGTATTTT. Full variable domain (rest looked up from reference TRBV19 and TRBJ2-3): DGGITQSPKYLFRKEGQNVTLSCEQNLNHDAMYWYRQDPGQGLRLIYYSQIVNDFQKGDIAEGYSVSREKKESFPLTVTSAQKNPTAFYLCASSGTGGLAGHPSTDTQYFGPGTRLTVL.

This chain links TRBV7-3 with TRBJ2-3; 15 bases map to TRBD2. Germline values: CDR1 SGHTA, CDR2 FQGTGA. The CDR3 runs to 18 residues. V gave up 5 bases and J gave up 6 bases; unmatched junction bases: 12. The CDR3 nucleotides are TGTGCCAGCAGCCAAGGGACTAGCGGGGGGCAGCACGCGGATACGCAGTATTTT. This encodes CASSQGTSGGQHADTQYF.

This sequence joins TRBV6-5 and TRBJ2-5; 7 nucleotides agree with TRBD1. V lost 6 bases and J lost 5; bases outside the gene matches: 12. The CDR3 runs 15 residues. Germline assignment: CDR1 MNHEY and CDR2 SVGAGI. The CDR3 nucleotides are TGTGCCAGCAGCCCGAGTCCAGGGGGACGCGAGACCCAGTACTTC. Its protein product is CASSPSPGGRETQYF.

The rearrangement uses TRBV7-2 and TRBJ1-6, with a tentative D call TRBD1 (6 bases). The V and J ends lost 3 bases and 8 bases respectively, with 14 bases between them. Germline CDR1 and CDR2: SGHTA and FQGNSA. This CDR3 has 15 residues. The CDR3 bases are TGTGCCAGCAGCTTTGGACAGCTGGCGGATTCACCCCTCCACTTT. Amino acids: CASSFGQLADSPLHF.

This clone was picked up one time. This chain links TRBV19 with TRBJ2-4, with 8 positions matching TRBD1. V gave up 1 base and J gave up 7 bases; unmatched junction bases: 3. CDR1 is LNHDA, CDR2 SQIVND, per germline (reference sequence). This CDR3 has 14 residues. The CDR3 here is CASSIGQGINIQYF. The DNA for the CDR3 is TGTGCCAGTAGTATAGGACAGGGGATTAACATTCAGTACTTC. The full variable domain, with the rest looked up from reference TRBV19 and TRBJ2-4, is DGGITQSPKYLFRKEGQNVTLSCEQNLNHDAMYWYRQDPGQGLRLIYYSQIVNDFQKGDIAEGYSVSREKKESFPLTVTSAQKNPTAFYLCASSIGQGINIQYFGAGTRLSVL.

Only one count was recorded for this clone. The V call is TRBV12-5, the J call TRBJ1-1, with TRBD1 as a possible D gene (5 bases). The germline CDR1 and CDR2 sequences are LGHNT and FRNRAP. The CDR3 has 12 amino acids. V was shortened by 6 bases and J by 11 bases, with 16 bases between the two germline ends. CDR3 amino acids: CASGWGVSDAFF. CDR3 DNA sequence: TGTGCTAGTGGGTGGGGGGTAAGTGATGCTTTCTTT.

This clone was counted between two and nine times. This sequence joins TRBV5-6 and TRBJ1-2, with D uncertain. Germline-derived CDR1 and CDR2 are SGHDT and YYEEEE. This CDR3 has 12 amino acids. V was cut by 3 bases and J by 8 bases, with 11 bases left in between. The CDR3 bases are TGTGCCAGCAGCTCTTCGCCCGGGGGCTACACCTTC. Translated, it gives CASSSSPGGYTF.

The gene calls are TRBV6-5 and TRBJ2-2, with 10 bases that match TRBD2. The CDR3 has 16 amino acids. Germline CDR1 MNHEY, CDR2 SVGAGI. V lost 4 bases to trimming and J lost 3 bases; unmatched junction nucleotides: 5. This CDR3 reads CASSSAGTSDTGELFF. CDR3 nucleotide sequence: TGTGCCAGCAGTTCAGCCGGGACTAGCGACACCGGGGAGCTGTTTTTT.

About this clone: A read error may account for a junction end that differs from germline. The V call is TRBV20-1, the J call TRBJ2-3; 7 bases agree with TRBD2. This CDR3 is 16 amino acids long. The germline CDR1 and CDR2 sequences are DFQATT and SNEGSKA (reference sequence). The CDR3 region is CSTSRLAVTSTDTQYF. CDR3 in DNA: TGCAGTACTAGTAGGCTAGCGGTGACTAGCACAGATACGCAGTATTTT.

The V gene is TRBV7-2, the J gene TRBJ2-5; weak D call: TRBD2 (7 bases). The CDR3 extends over 14 amino acids. CDR1 SGHTA and CDR2 FQGNSA come from the germline V gene. V was cut by 3 bases and J by 7 bases, with 15 bases left in between. The CDR3 here is CASSLGGLDATQYF. Written as DNA, the CDR3 is TGTGCCAGCAGCTTGGGGGGGCTGGATGCGACCCAGTACTTC. Using reference TRBV7-2 and TRBJ2-5 for the parts outside the CDR3, the full variable domain is GAGVSQSPSNKVTEKGKDVELRCDPISGHTALYWYRQSLGQGLEFLIYFQGNSAPDKSGLPSDRFSAERTGGSVSTLTIQRTQQEDSAVYLCASSLGGLDATQYFGPGTRLLVL.

V is TRBV5-1 and J is TRBJ1-2; perhaps TRBD1 as D (5 bases). CDR1 and CDR2 (germline): SGHRS, YFSETQ. V was trimmed by 0 bases and J by 8 bases, leaving 11 bases between them. This CDR3 region has 13 residues. This chain's CDR3 is CASSLELGEGYTF. In DNA form, the CDR3 reads TGCGCCAGCAGCTTGGAGCTAGGGGAAGGCTACACCTTC.

The rearrangement links TRBV12-3 or TRBV12-4 to TRBJ2-7, with 12 bases identical to TRBD2. With 6 bases clipped from V and 7 bases from J, the junction kept 4 bases outside the gene matches. The CDR3 loop spans 13 amino acids. The CDR3 is CASSPSGGGEQYF. CDR3 bases: TGTGCCAGCAGCCCTAGCGGGGGGGGTGAGCAGTACTTC.

The chain combines TRBV7-8 with TRBJ2-7, with TRBD1 matching over 7 bases. CDR1 is SGHVS and CDR2 is FQNEAQ in the germline V gene. V shed 4 bases and J 7 bases; nucleotides not matched to a gene: 7. This CDR3 is 13 amino acids long. CDR3 DNA: TGTGCCAGCAGCTCGGGGACAGCTAGGGAGCAGTACTTC. Translation: CASSSGTAREQYF.

The genes are TRBV19 and TRBJ2-1, with 9 nucleotides matching TRBD1. The CDR3 covers 19 residues. CDR1 and CDR2 from the germline V gene are LNHDA and SQIVND (reference sequence). V lost 4 bases and J lost 4; bases outside the gene matches: 17. CDR3 coding DNA: TGTGCCAGTAGTAAGACAGGGGGGACTCGATCCTCCGTATACAATGAGCAGTTCTTC. This translates into CASSKTGGTRSSVYNEQFF.